The rows below give T cell receptor delta chains drawn from one sample of a study of Vδ1+ human thymocytes. TCRdb re-processed the multiplex PCR reads via CATT. In the table there are tens of thousands of delta-chain clones, less than 15% of which are singletons. Sequencing was done on a sample of Vdelta1+ gamma-delta thymocytes from the thymus. Receptor source: a girl younger than two who had congenital heart surgery. The CDR3 runs from the conserved cysteine through the conserved F or W. The D gene is left open where the match is weak. Where a row states a size, it is once, few, many or the class of an expanded clone; other rows omit it.

TRDV1	TRDJ1	.	.	TGTGCTCTTGGGGAACTTTCTGTTAATTACGCGGCTCTTGGGACCTACACCGATAAACTCATCTTT	CALGELSVNYAALGTYTDKLIF
TRDV1	TRDJ1	.	TRDD3	TGTGCTCTTGGGGATCGCCTTTTACCTGGCGCCACTGGGGGATACGCGATCGATAAACTCATCTTT	CALGDRLLPGATGGYAIDKLIF
TRDV1	TRDJ1	.	TRDD3	TGTGCTCTTGGGGCCAGGCCTTCGCAACTCCGGAATGGGGGACATCACACCGATAAACTCATCTTT	CALGARPSQLRNGGHHTDKLIF
TRDV1	TRDJ1	.	.	TGTGCTCTTGGGGAAACGGTTGGGGCCTCGTACACCGATAAACTCATCTTT	CALGETVGASYTDKLIF
TRDV1	TRDJ1	.	.	TGTGCTCTTGGGGGGCTCGGTTCGGTCACCGATAAACTCATCTTT	CALGGLGSVTDKLIF
TRDV1	TRDJ1	few	.	TGTGCTCTTGGGGAACTATGGAAATCGCGTCTGGGTTACCCCCCTTTTCGTACTGGAGTACGGGTCGATAAACTCATCTTT	CALGELWKSRLGYPPFRTGVRVDKLIF
TRDV3	TRDJ3	.	TRDD3	TGTGCCTCCCCACCTTCTTACTGGGGGATAGGCGTTAGCTCCTGGGACACCCGACAGATGTTTTTC	CASPPSYWGIGVSSWDTRQMFF
TRDV1	TRDJ1	.	TRDD3	TGTGCTCTTGGGGCCCCGATACTTCCCCCGCTACTGGGGGAATTGAGGGAAAAACTCATCTTT	CALGAPILPPLLGELREKLIF
TRDV1	TRDJ1	few	TRDD3	TGTGCTCTTGGGGTAATTCCTGTTCCTGGGGGATACAAGAAGTACACCGATAAACTCATCTTT	CALGVIPVPGGYKKYTDKLIF
TRDV1	TRDJ1	.	TRDD3	TGTGCTCTTGGGGAACTACCGGCCACGAGCGGGGGATACGCGGGTGGACTCATCTTT	CALGELPATSGGYAGGLIF
TRDV1	TRDJ1	few	TRDD3	TGTGCTCTTGGGGAATCCTGGGAGTGGGGGACGGAGCCGCGGGGTAAACTCATCTTT	CALGESWEWGTEPRGKLIF
TRDV1	TRDJ1	few	TRDD3	TGTGCTCTTGGGAAACCTCTTCCTAAAGCTGGGGGATATCTCGGGGGGGCCGATAAACTCATCTTT	CALGKPLPKAGGYLGGADKLIF
TRDV1	TRDJ1	few	TRDD3	TGTGCTCTTGGGAACCCCCCCAACGGAATTCCTCAGCTCAGTACTGGGGGATACGCTACAGGGGATGATAAACTCATCTTT	CALGNPPNGIPQLSTGGYATGDDKLIF
TRDV2	TRDJ1	few	.	TGTGCCTGTGACACCTTTCCCTTCCTGTCTTTGCGGGGGATCCCCGATAAACTCATCTTT	CACDTFPFLSLRGIPDKLIF
TRDV1	TRDJ1	.	.	TGTGCTCTTGGGAGACCCCCGGGGAGGTACACCGATAAACTCATCTTT	CALGRPPGRYTDKLIF
TRDV2	TRDJ1	.	.	TGTGCCTGTGACACGGGTATGGGTTGGGGGCCTTCCCCCACCGATAAACTCATCTTT	CACDTGMGWGPSPTDKLIF
TRAV29/DV5	TRDJ1	.	.	.	CSVLLCSKRASFILASAYTDKLIF
TRDV1	TRDJ1	.	.	TGTGCTCTCTCTCCTTGGGGACTGGTAACAGATAGTTGCACCGATAAACTCATCTTT	CALSPWGLVTDSCTDKLIF
TRDV2	TRDJ1	medium-sized	.	TGTGCCTGTGACATAGGCGGCCTTTACACCGATAAACTCATCTTT	CACDIGGLYTDKLIF
TRDV1	TRDJ1	few	TRDD3	TGTGCCCTTGGGGGAATCCTGCCAGTCCTGGTTAATAAACTCATCTTT	CALGGILPVLVNKLIF
TRDV1	TRDJ1	few	.	TGTGCTCTTGGGGAACTTTTTACGTACACCGATAAACTCATCTTT	CALGELFTYTDKLIF
TRDV1	TRDJ1	.	.	TGTGCTCTTGGGGAATATAAGGCTACGCGGTGGGGGACCGATAAACTCATCTTT	CALGEYKATRWGTDKLIF
TRDV1	TRDJ1	.	TRDD3	TGTGCTCTTGGGTCGATTCGTCTGGGGGCTAAAGATAAACTCATCTTT	CALGSIRLGAKDKLIF
TRDV1	TRDJ1	few	TRDD3	TGTGCTCTTGGGGAACTAGAGATCCCGATCCTACTCCGTACTGGGGGATACGCTCGGGTAACCGATAAACTCATCTTT	CALGELEIPILLRTGGYARVTDKLIF
TRDV3	TRDJ3	few	.	TGTGCCACACAGTCCTCCTGGGACACCCGACAGGTGTTTTTC	CATQSSWDTRQVFF
TRDV1	TRDJ1	few	.	TGTGCTCTTGGGCAATTTCCCCCCCTATTCCTCGACTGGTGGTACACCGATAAACTCATCTTT	CALGQFPPLFLDWWYTDKLIF
TRDV1	TRDJ1	.	TRDD3	TGTGCTCTTGGTCCTATCCACCCCCAGTACTGGGGGGTGTTCACCGATAAACTCATCTTT	CALGPIHPQYWGVFTDKLIF
TRDV1	TRDJ1	few	.	TGTGCTCTTGGGGAACTAAAAAGGCGGGACCATTACACCGATAAACTCATCTTT	CALGELKRRDHYTDKLIF
TRDV1	TRDJ1	.	TRDD3	TGTGCTCTTGGGGTAGGCGGGGCTGGGGGTTCGTACACCGATAAACTCATCTTT	CALGVGGAGGSYTDKLIF
TRDV1	TRDJ1	.	.	TGTGCTCTTGGGAGATTTTCCTACTGGGGGCCAGAGTCGGGCAAACTCATCTTT	CALGRFSYWGPESGKLIF
TRDV1	TRDJ1	.	TRDD3	TGTGCTCTTGGGGAAAGCCCTTTCCTTGGTGGGGGATACACCGATAAACTCATCTTT	CALGESPFLGGGYTDKLIF
TRDV1	TRDJ1	few	.	TGTGCTCTTGGGGAACTAGGAGTTAATCCCGTACTGTACACCGATAAACTCATCTTT	CALGELGVNPVLYTDKLIF
TRDV1	TRDJ1	.	TRDD3	TGTGCTCTTGGGGAACTCGTCGTTTTTACTGGGGGATATGGAACCGATAAACTCATCTTT	CALGELVVFTGGYGTDKLIF
TRDV1	TRDJ1	.	TRDD3	TGTGCTCTTGGGGAACGGGGATACAACCACTCCGATAAACTCATCTTT	CALGERGYNHSDKLIF
TRDV1	TRDJ1	.	TRDD3	TGTGCCCTCAGCCAGCGTTCCTACAACCCGAAAGTACTGGGGGATACCGATAAACTCATCTTT	CALSQRSYNPKVLGDTDKLIF
TRAV29/DV5	TRDJ1	.	TRDD3	TGTGCAGCAAGCGAGGCCTTCCTAGCGATAGGAGGTCGTCGGTACTGGGGGATACGTTTTAGGGGTTACACCGATAAACTCATCTTT	CAASEAFLAIGGRRYWGIRFRGYTDKLIF
TRDV1	TRDJ1	.	.	TGTGCTCTTGGGGAACCATCGGGGGGACCGAACACCGATAAACTCATCTTT	CALGEPSGGPNTDKLIF
TRDV1	TRDJ1	.	.	TGTGCTCTTGGGGATACCGTCGGGCTGGCGGGGGACAACACCGATAAACTCATCTTT	CALGDTVGLAGDNTDKLIF
TRDV1	TRDJ1	few	.	TGTGCTCTTGGGGTCAAGCGTCCCGATAAACTCATCTTT	CALGVKRPDKLIF
TRDV1	TRDJ1	.	.	TGTGCTCTTGGGGAACCCCCCGTACGGATACCCACTCCTCCAAACACCGATAAACTCATCTTT	CALGEPPVRIPTPPNTDKLIF
TRDV2	TRDJ1	few	TRDD3	TGTGCCTGTGACACCGAGGCCGCGTACTGGGGGATACGCGTCCAAACCACCGATAAACTCATCTTT	CACDTEAAYWGIRVQTTDKLIF
TRDV1	TRDJ1	.	TRDD3	TGTGCTCTTGGGGAACTCTCCTCGATGGCCCGAGCCCACTGGGGGATCTCGCTCATCTTT	CALGELSSMARAHWGISLIF
TRDV2	TRDJ1	.	.	TGTGCCTGTGACACCGAGGGCTCGGAGGGGTTGGAACTCATCTTT	CACDTEGSEGLELIF
TRDV1	TRDJ1	.	TRDD3	TGTGCTCTTCGTCTCGGCCCTTACAACCGTACTGGGGGGATAGCGCTAGAGTTCGATAAACTCATCTTT	CALRLGPYNRTGGIALEFDKLIF
TRDV1	TRDJ1	few	TRDD3	TGTGCTCTTGGGATTTCCCTGCGGTACTGGGGGATAACCGATAAACTCATCTTT	CALGISLRYWGITDKLIF
TRDV1	TRDJ1	.	TRDD3	TGTGCTCTTGGGGAATCCCTTGGGCTGGGGGATCAGCCGTACACCGATAAACTCATCTTT	CALGESLGLGDQPYTDKLIF
TRDV1	TRDJ1	.	TRDD3	TGTGCTCTTGGGGAAATAAGTCCTCCTGACCTACGCGGTACTGGGGGCCCCGACACCGATAAACTCATCTTT	CALGEISPPDLRGTGGPDTDKLIF
TRDV2	TRDJ1	medium-sized	.	TGTGCCTGTTGCCGCCTGGGTCCCACGCCACCGGACACCGATAAACTCATCTTT	CACCRLGPTPPDTDKLIF
TRDV1	TRDJ1	few	TRDD3	TGTGCTCTTGGGGCCCTCCAGGATCGGAGGGGGATACGAGAAGGAGAAAAAAACACCGATAAACTCATCTTT	CALGALQDRRGIREGEKNTDKLIF
TRDV1	TRDJ1	.	TRDD3	TGTGCTCTTGGGGAACTTAAGGGGGATACGCCCCACACCGATAAACTCATCTTT	CALGELKGDTPHTDKLIF
TRDV1	TRDJ1	few	.	TGTGCTCTTGGGGGCCCCTCCTACGGCGATAAACTCATCTTT	CALGGPSYGDKLIF
TRDV1	TRDJ1	.	TRDD3	TGTGCTCTTGGGGATCGAGCTGGTCCTACCTCAGCTCTGGGGGACCTGTACACCGATAAACTCATCTTT	CALGDRAGPTSALGDLYTDKLIF
TRDV1	TRDJ1	few	TRDD3	TGTGCTCTTGGGGAACATGGGGAACTTCCCCTTACTGGGGGATTTGCCGGAGGGCCGTACACCGATAAACTCATCTTT	CALGEHGELPLTGGFAGGPYTDKLIF
TRDV2	TRDJ1	few	TRDD3	TGTGCCTGTGCCTTATTCCTTGGCCGTACCTACTGGGGGATACCCGATAAACTCATCTTT	CACALFLGRTYWGIPDKLIF
TRDV1	TRDJ1	few	.	TGTGCTCTTGGGGAAATCCTAGATCCCATGGGGATCGATAAACTCATCTTT	CALGEILDPMGIDKLIF
TRDV1	TRDJ1	few	.	TGTGCTCTTGGGGGGCATGGCAGCTACCGGGTCACCGATAAACTCATCTTT	CALGGHGSYRVTDKLIF
TRDV1	TRDJ1	.	TRDD3	TGTGCTCTTGGGGAACTTGGGGATTTACTGGGGGAGGCCCCCACCGATAAACTCATCTTT	CALGELGDLLGEAPTDKLIF